These T cell receptor beta chains were read from a single sample in a study of shared clonotypes between healthy human individuals. Generated by immunoSEQ multiplex PCR, the TCRdb table keeps only in-frame clones and is missing some. Of 500,000 to 550,000 clones in the sample, 95% to 96% were seen once. Material for sequencing was naive CD4+ T cells sorted from blood. These receptors were obtained from a woman between 25 and 40 years old in good health. Both conserved end residues are trimmed from each CDR3. Expanded clones get a size class; other rows say once, few or many, or leave the size out.

clone size | V gene | CDR3 protein
. | TRBV7-9 | ASSLSWEAGDTQY
. | TRBV18 | ASSPIQSTDTQY
few | TRBV7-2 | ASSLAAGGEQY
. | TRBV7-2 | ASSFSMSAKNIQY
. | TRBV18 | ASSPGDNQPQH
once | TRBV28 | ASSFLDRDGEAF
. | TRBV7-9 | ASSRSDPSGNTIY
. | TRBV5-4 | ASSLGLAENNEQF
. | TRBV28 | ASWHQGKNTGELF
. | TRBV2 | ASSDGLAGGHEQF
. | TRBV18 | ASSGLAYEKLF
. | TRBV5-1 | ASSLGGTNTGELF
. | TRBV11-2 | ASSLGGTGFYEQY
. | TRBV7-3 | ASSLDTGPSYEQY
. | TRBV19 | ASRLGSYNEQF
. | TRBV18 | ASSPGQGTYEQY
. | TRBV11-2 | ASSRIPQGGVVVGEKLF
. | TRBV2 | ASSSTGGTNTEAF
. | TRBV19 | ASRPGDKIVNTEAF
. | TRBV5-1 | ASSLGTPKANEKLF
. | TRBV27 | ASSLFAGERTEAF
. | TRBV10-3 | AIRGTGVEAF
. | TRBV19 | ASSTPLSGNTIY
. | TRBV11-3 | ASSLQPNQPQH
. | TRBV27 | ASRKEQTSYNSPLH
. | TRBV11-2 | ASSLGASTDTQY
. | TRBV6-5 | ASSYTDRGVHEQY
. | TRBV28 | ASRSGGQPQH
. | TRBV28 | ASSYPGLGYEQY
. | TRBV27 | ASSLSPGLGAASSPGANVLT
. | TRBV18 | ASSPLAGRYNEQF
. | TRBV2 | ASSPTSSYEQY
. | TRBV6-1 | ASSESRDFSYEQY
. | TRBV5-1 | ASSVGQGNYGYT
. | TRBV2 | ASSGSSYNEQF
. | TRBV27 | ASSKHGTGVLRPEQY
. | TRBV6-5 | ASSTQGGMNEKLF
. | TRBV6-5 | ASSYDREQPQH
once | TRBV18 | ASSPTPSVAQGETQY
. | TRBV7-8 | ASSLPQGGPYEQY
. | TRBV29-1 | SVGALLDRSFTDTQY
. | TRBV7-9 | ASSLDLIVSPLH
once | TRBV28 | ASSSPGTGGGYEQY
. | TRBV4-1 | ASSQEDLQVYDTQY
. | TRBV5-6 | ASSLDVLGGYGYT
. | TRBV9 | ASSPRSSYNEQF
. | TRBV5-1 | ASSLEGVQETQY
. | TRBV28 | ASSYIIGQANTEAF
. | TRBV19 | ASSTSGTSGVTPTYEQY
. | TRBV18 | ASSPATSSYNEQF
. | TRBV12-5 | ASAYQSGRGTYNEQF
. | TRBV5-4 | ASSSRAGNTIY
. | TRBV7-6 | ASSPRLAGDPTEQF